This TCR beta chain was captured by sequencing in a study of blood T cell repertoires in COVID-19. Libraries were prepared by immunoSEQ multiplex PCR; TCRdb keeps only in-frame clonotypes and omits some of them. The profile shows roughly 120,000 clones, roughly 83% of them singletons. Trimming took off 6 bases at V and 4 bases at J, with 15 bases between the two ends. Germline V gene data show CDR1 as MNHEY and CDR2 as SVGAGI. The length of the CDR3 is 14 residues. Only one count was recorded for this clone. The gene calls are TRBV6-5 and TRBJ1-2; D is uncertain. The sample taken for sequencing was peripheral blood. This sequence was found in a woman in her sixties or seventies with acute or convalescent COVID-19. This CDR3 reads CASSTTRTAYGYTF. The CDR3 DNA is TGTGCCAGCAGCACCACTAGGACGGCCTATGGCTACACCTTC.